A single sample gave rise to the 22 T cell receptor beta chains below, sequenced in a study of blood T cell repertoires in COVID-19. Method: immunoSEQ multiplex PCR; TCRdb's copy keeps in-frame clones and lacks some. The table lists some 250,000 clones, around 90% of them singletons. Sequenced sample: peripheral blood. The receptors come from a woman in her twenties or thirties with acute or convalescent COVID-19.

The V and J genes are TRBV29-1 and TRBJ2-3; D gene unclear. The CDR3 sequence is 13 residues long. Germline CDR1 is SQVTM and CDR2 is ANQGSEA. Trimming removed 2 bases from V and 0 bases from J, with 6 bases in between. The CDR3 spells CSVEYGSTDTQYF. CDR3 in DNA: TGCAGCGTTGAATACGGGAGCACAGATACGCAGTATTTT.

The V gene is TRBV30, the J gene TRBJ1-6; D may be TRBD1 (5 bases). V was shortened by 2 bases and J by 5 bases, with 19 bases between the two germline ends. The CDR3 has 17 residues. Germline V gene data show CDR1 as GTSNPN and CDR2 as SVGIG (reference sequence). The CDR3 bases are TGTGCCTGGAGTCAAGGGGTAACGGGACTCCATAATTCACCCCTCCACTTT. Amino acid sequence: CAWSQGVTGLHNSPLHF.

This clone was observed a single time. The chain links TRBV3-1 (or the pseudogene TRBV3-2) to TRBJ2-1, with TRBD2 identical over 7 bases. Germline V gene lookup returns CDR1 LGHDT and CDR2 YNNKEL (reference sequence). With 1 base clipped from V and 2 bases from J, the junction kept 11 bases outside the gene matches. The length of the CDR3 is 18 residues. As DNA, the CDR3 is TGTGCCAGCAGCCAAGGGTCTACGGCTAGCGGTACCTACAATGAGCAGTTCTTC. Translation: CASSQGSTASGTYNEQFF.

J is TRBJ2-1 and V is TRBV30; D not resolved. CDR3 length: 13 amino acids. V was cut by 3 bases and J by 0 bases, with 6 bases left in between. Germline-derived CDR1 and CDR2 are GTSNPN and SVGIG (reference sequence). CDR3 DNA: TGTGCCTGGAGCTTTAGCTCCTACAATGAGCAGTTCTTC. Translation: CAWSFSSYNEQFF.

The chain recombines TRBV29-1 with TRBJ2-5, with TRBD1 identical over 10 bases. The CDR3 is 13 residues long. Per the germline V gene, CDR1 is SQVTM and CDR2 is ANQGSEA. V shed 7 bases, J shed 5 bases, and the junction held 7 bases outside the gene matches. CDR3 sequence (DNA): TGCAGCGCCCGACAGGGGGCGTCGGAGACCCAGTACTTC. The encoded protein is CSARQGASETQYF. Supplemented by reference TRBV29-1 and TRBJ2-5, the full variable domain reads SAVISQKPSRDICQRGTSLTIQCQVDSQVTMMFWYRQQPGQSLTLIATANQGSEATYESGFVIDKFPISRPNLTFSTLTVSNMSPEDSSIYLCSARQGASETQYFGPGTRLLVL.

As DNA, the CDR3 is TGTGCCAGCATCCCGGGTTTCCCACCGCTCTATGGCTACACCTTC. Its protein product is CASIPGFPPLYGYTF. J is TRBJ1-2 and V is TRBV9, with D unresolved. Trimming took 6 bases from V and 4 from J, leaving 19 bases between them. CDR1 and CDR2 (germline): SGDLS, YYNGEE. The CDR3 has 15 residues. The variable domain in full, with the rest retrieved from reference TRBV9 and TRBJ1-2, is DSGVTQTPKHLITATGQRVTLRCSPRSGDLSVYWYQQSLDQGLQFLIQYYNGEERAKGNILERFSAQQFPDLHSELNLSSLELGDSALYFCASIPGFPPLYGYTFGSGTRLTVV.

The V and J genes are TRBV18 and TRBJ1-1; tentatively, D is TRBD1 (6 bases). Trimming left V 2 bases short and J 0 bases short, with 13 bases between. The CDR3 sequence is 16 residues long. CDR1 and CDR2 (germline): KGHSH, LQKENI. The CDR3 region is CASSPWRGGMNTEAFF. Here the CDR3 DNA reads TGTGCCAGCTCACCATGGCGTGGGGGCATGAACACTGAAGCTTTCTTT. The variable domain in full, completed from reference TRBV18 and TRBJ1-1, reads NAGVMQNPRHLVRRRGQEARLRCSPMKGHSHVYWYRQLPEEGLKFMVYLQKENIIDESGMPKERFSAEFPKEGPSILRIQQVVRGDSAAYFCASSPWRGGMNTEAFFGQGTRLTVV.

The chain has TRBV7-9 and TRBJ1-2; possible D gene TRBD1, 6 bases. V lost 6 bases and J lost 7, with 21 bases in between. The CDR3 runs to 15 residues. Germline values: CDR1 SEHNR, CDR2 FQNEAQ (reference sequence). CDR3 amino acids: CASSSVHRAGGGYTF. CDR3 bases: TGTGCCAGCAGTTCAGTACACAGGGCGGGCGGTGGCTACACCTTC.

This chain joins TRBV6-5 and TRBJ1-1; 8 nucleotides match TRBD1. V shed 6 bases and J 8 bases; nucleotides not matched to a gene: 5. The CDR3 is 12 amino acids. CDR1 and CDR2 (germline): MNHEY, SVGAGI. In DNA, the CDR3 is TGTGCCAGCAGATCACGGGACAGGGAAGCTTTCTTT. Amino acid sequence: CASRSRDREAFF.

J is TRBJ1-5 and V is TRBV27, with 10 bases matching TRBD1. CDR3 length: 16 residues. The ends lost 4 bases at V and 4 bases at J; junction bases unmatched: 7. CDR1 and CDR2 from the germline V gene are MNHEY and SMNVEV (reference sequence). CDR3 in amino acids: CASSSRRGQGNQPQHF. CDR3 in DNA: TGTGCCAGCAGTTCCCGGCGGGGACAGGGGAATCAGCCCCAGCATTTT.

The DNA for the CDR3 is TGTGCCAGCTCACCAAACGAGGAGACCCAGTACTTC. Protein sequence: CASSPNEETQYF. The chain uses TRBV18 and TRBJ2-5; D is unclear. The CDR3 length is 12 residues. Germline lookup yields CDR1 KGHSH and CDR2 LQKENI. The V gene lost 2 bases and the J gene lost 5 bases, with 6 bases spanning the gap.

In its sample, this clone was seen a few times. This chain uses TRBV12-5 with TRBJ2-7; tentatively, D is TRBD1 (6 bases). The CDR3 covers 13 residues. V was pared by 5 bases and J by 2 bases, with 10 bases between. Germline-derived CDR1 and CDR2 are LGHNT and FRNRAP. This CDR3 reads CASGVDRPYEQYF. The DNA of the CDR3 is TGTGCTAGTGGTGTTGACAGGCCCTACGAGCAGTACTTC.

V usage is TRBV5-1 and J usage is TRBJ2-1; 7 bases are a match to TRBD1. From germline, CDR1 is SGHRS and CDR2 YFSETQ. The CDR3 has 17 residues. V gave up 3 bases and J gave up 14 bases; unmatched junction bases: 23. This CDR3 reads CASSSNPPGQVHEREFF. CDR3 DNA sequence: TGCGCCAGCAGCTCGAACCCCCCCGGACAGGTTCACGAAAGGGAGTTCTTC.

The chain uses TRBV15 and TRBJ1-5; no firm D call. The ends were cut back, 0 bases at V and 4 bases at J, with 10 bases in the middle. The CDR3 sequence is 15 residues long. Germline lookup yields CDR1 LNHNV and CDR2 YYDKDF (reference sequence). The CDR3: CATSRDRGWNQPQHF. CDR3 coding DNA: TGTGCCACCAGCAGAGACCGGGGATGGAATCAGCCCCAGCATTTT.

V gene TRBV2 combines with J gene TRBJ2-7, with a possible D match to TRBD1 (5 bases). The CDR3 is 15 residues long. Germline V gives CDR1 SNHLY, CDR2 FYNNEI. V dropped 0 bases and J dropped 3 bases, with 12 bases sitting between them. The DNA of the CDR3 is TGTGCCAGCAGTGAAGCGGGGCATCTTGACTACGAGCAGTACTTC. Its protein product is CASSEAGHLDYEQYF.

The chain employs TRBV5-6 and TRBJ2-7; 8 bases are shared with TRBD1. CDR1 and CDR2 from the germline V gene are SGHDT and YYEEEE. J was trimmed by 1 base and V by 2 bases; bases with no gene match: 5. This CDR3 is built from 15 residues. The CDR3 spells CASSLLGTGSYEQYF. CDR3 DNA: TGTGCCAGCAGCTTACTTGGGACAGGTTCCTACGAGCAGTACTTC.

The chain combines TRBV6-2 or TRBV6-3 with TRBJ2-2, with 12 bases that match TRBD2. Germline V CDR1 and CDR2: MNHEY, SVGEGT. CDR3 length: 16 residues. J lost 9 bases, V lost 5 bases, and 10 bases had no gene match. CDR3 in amino acids: CASSQPSGRDRRELFF. CDR3 nucleotide sequence: TGTGCCAGCAGTCAACCTAGCGGGAGGGACCGACGGGAGCTGTTTTTT.

The chain's CDR3 is CATALPDSSYEQYF. The CDR3 DNA reads TGTGCCACCGCCCTGCCGGACAGCTCCTACGAGCAGTACTTC. This chain joins TRBV15 and TRBJ2-7; possible D gene TRBD1, 6 bases. The CDR3 is 14 residues long. V was pared by 8 bases and J by 0 bases, with 14 bases between. The germline V gene has CDR1 LNHNV and CDR2 YYDKDF (reference sequence).

The chain recombines TRBV4-3 with TRBJ2-1; 14 bases map to TRBD2. J lost 2 bases, V lost 3 bases, and 3 bases had no gene match. This CDR3 contains 17 residues. Germline CDR1 reads LGHNA; CDR2 reads YSLEER. DNA of the CDR3: TGCGCCAGCAGCCACGGACTAGCGGGAGGTGCCTACAATGAGCAGTTCTTC. It yields the protein CASSHGLAGGAYNEQFF.

J is TRBJ1-3 and V is TRBV7-9; D unresolved. Germline V gives CDR1 SEHNR, CDR2 FQNEAQ (reference sequence). The CDR3 is made up of 16 amino acids. V lost 0 bases to trimming and J lost 0 bases, with 9 bases between them. The CDR3 reads CASSLASGNSGNTIYF. DNA of the CDR3: TGTGCCAGCAGCTTAGCTTCGGGAAACTCTGGAAACACCATATATTTT.

The V call is TRBV29-1, the J call TRBJ2-1, with a possible D match to TRBD2 (5 bases). V was trimmed by 4 bases and J by 0 bases, leaving 13 bases between them. CDR1 SQVTM and CDR2 ANQGSEA come from the germline V gene. The CDR3 runs to 15 residues. The CDR3 DNA is TGCAGCGTTGTGCCGAGGGCCAGCTCCTACAATGAGCAGTTCTTC. It yields the protein CSVVPRASSYNEQFF.

V and J are TRBV11-3 and TRBJ2-3; a possible D gene is TRBD1 (7 bases). In germline, CDR1 is SGHNT, CDR2 YENEEA. The germline V and J ends were trimmed by 0 bases and 5 bases, with 15 bases remaining between them. This CDR3 is 16 amino acids long. The CDR3 bases are TGTGCCAGCAGCTTAGATCTGACAGGGCGGGGAGATACGCAGTATTTT. As protein: CASSLDLTGRGDTQYF.